The rows below give T cell receptor beta chains drawn from one sample of a study of blood T cell repertoires in COVID-19. Sequencing used immunoSEQ multiplex PCR; TCRdb keeps in-frame clones, though not all of them. The repertoire holds around 68,000 clones, with around 85% as singletons. The sample comprised peripheral blood. The origin of the receptors is a woman aged 45-65 years with acute or convalescent COVID-19. Both conserved end residues are part of each CDR3. Fields, in order: clone size, J gene, V gene, D gene, CDR3 DNA, CDR3 protein. The D gene is left open where the match is weak. Rows give clone size only sometimes, using once, few, many, or a class for an expanded clone.

. TRBJ1-1 TRBV19 TRBD1 TGTGCCAGTAGTACCGGACGTGGACAGGGGGGCACTGAAGCTTTCTTT CASSTGRGQGGTEAFF
. TRBJ2-7 TRBV9 TRBD1 TGTGCCAGCAGCGTAGGAGGGACAGACTCCTACGAGCAGTACTTC CASSVGGTDSYEQYF
. TRBJ1-2 TRBV4-1 . TGCGCCAGCAGCCAAGATCCAACAGGGTTAGTCTATGGCTACACCTTC CASSQDPTGLVYGYTF
few TRBJ2-7 TRBV2 . TGTGCCAGCAGTGCCGAGTACGAGCAGTACTTC CASSAEYEQYF
. TRBJ2-3 TRBV25-1 . TGTGCCAGCAGTTCACAAACCTCTAGCCTCAGCACAGATACGCAGTATTTT CASSSQTSSLSTDTQYF
. TRBJ1-5 TRBV28 . TGTGCCAGCAGTTGGGGACTGGGCAAGCCCCAGCATTTT CASSWGLGKPQHF
. TRBJ2-1 TRBV27 TRBD2 TGTGCCAGCGGGCTAGCGGAACACAATGAGCAGTTCTTC CASGLAEHNEQFF
. TRBJ2-2 TRBV7-3 TRBD2 TGTGCCAGCGGGACTAGCGGGAACACCGGGGAGCTGTTTTTT CASGTSGNTGELFF
. TRBJ2-3 TRBV5-4 TRBD2 TGTGCCAGCAGCGCTCCCGGGACTAGCGGGGGGCTTTACACAGATACGCAGTATTTT CASSAPGTSGGLYTDTQYF
. TRBJ1-1 TRBV14 TRBD1 TGTGCCAGCAGCCAAGAGAGGAACACAGGGGAGACTTTCTTT CASSQERNTGETFF
. TRBJ2-1 TRBV7-3 . TGTGCCAGCAGCTCGACCGGGACTCTGGGCTACAATGAGCAGTTCTTC CASSSTGTLGYNEQFF
. TRBJ1-2 TRBV10-3 TRBD1 TGTGCCATCCAGAAAAACAGGGGATTGGACTATGGCTACACCTTC CAIQKNRGLDYGYTF
. TRBJ2-5 TRBV18 . TGTGCCAGCTCACTGGCCCGGGACAAAGGGACCCAGTACTTC CASSLARDKGTQYF
. TRBJ1-3 TRBV2 . TGTGCCAGCAGTGGTCCCGCGGGGAACTCTGGAAACACCATATATTTT CASSGPAGNSGNTIYF
. TRBJ1-2 TRBV5-1 . TGCGCCAGCAGCTTGGATTCCGGACGGGAGTATGGCTACACCTTC CASSLDSGREYGYTF
. TRBJ1-1 TRBV7-9 . TGTGCCAGCAGCTTGTCCCTGCGGACTGAAGCTTTCTTT CASSLSLRTEAFF
. TRBJ2-1 TRBV3-1/TRBV3-2 TRBD1 TGTGCCAGCAGCCAAGATCGGACAGGGAGGAATGAGCAGTTCTTC CASSQDRTGRNEQFF
medium-sized TRBJ1-1 TRBV19 . TGTGCCAGTAGTATCCACAGGGCTATGACTGAAGCTTTCTTT CASSIHRAMTEAFF
. TRBJ1-1 TRBV27 . TGTGCCAGCTTAACACCGGGAGGGCAGGCTGAAGCTTTCTTT CASLTPGGQAEAFF
. TRBJ1-4 TRBV3-1/TRBV3-2 . TGTGCCAGCAGCCTGAGGGGAGGGGATGAAAAACTGTTTTTT CASSLRGGDEKLFF
once TRBJ2-5 TRBV4-2 TRBD2 TGTGCCAGCAGCCAAGACACCGGACTAGCGCAAGAGACCCAGTACTTC CASSQDTGLAQETQYF
few TRBJ1-2 TRBV30 . TGTGCCTGGCGCTTAGGACAGAGCTATGGCTACACCTTC CAWRLGQSYGYTF
. TRBJ2-1 TRBV29-1 TRBD2 TGCAGCGTTGGAGGGACTAGCGGGACCCTCGACAATGAGCAGTTCTTC CSVGGTSGTLDNEQFF
. TRBJ1-1 TRBV3-1/TRBV3-2 . TGTGCCAGCAGCCAAGAATCCCGGGGGACTGAAGCTTTCTTT CASSQESRGTEAFF
. TRBJ1-1 TRBV2 TRBD1 TGTGCCAGCAGTGCGGACAGGGGGGCCACTGAAGCTTTCTTT CASSADRGATEAFF
. TRBJ1-5 TRBV4-1 . TGCGCCAGCAGCCAGGCAGACAGCTACAATCAGCCCCAGCATTTT CASSQADSYNQPQHF
. TRBJ1-4 TRBV5-1 TRBD1 TGCGCCAGCAGCTGGGGAGACAGGGAGAATGAAAAACTGTTTTTT CASSWGDRENEKLFF
once TRBJ2-7 TRBV6-5 . TGTGCCAGCAGTCTACACCGGGACAAGACCTACGAGCAGTACTTC CASSLHRDKTYEQYF
. TRBJ2-1 TRBV11-2 TRBD2 TGTGCCAGCAGCGAAAAGAAGGTAGCGGGGGGGCACAATGAGCAGTTCTTC CASSEKKVAGGHNEQFF
. TRBJ1-1 TRBV29-1 . TGCAGCGTTGTTCCAGGGATTGGGACTGAAGCTTTCTTT CSVVPGIGTEAFF
. TRBJ1-2 TRBV9 TRBD1 TGTGCCAGCAGCTCCCCGGGGACAGGGGTGGCTTATGGCTACACCTTC CASSSPGTGVAYGYTF
. TRBJ1-6 TRBV6-1 . TGTGCCAGCAGTGAACAGGACAGTTATAATTCACCCCTCCACTTT CASSEQDSYNSPLHF
few TRBJ1-4 TRBV18 . TGTGCCAGCTCACCACCGGGCAGTAGGGAAAAACTGTTTTTT CASSPPGSREKLFF
once TRBJ2-1 TRBV10-2 . TGCGCCAGCAGGGGCCTACGCGGGCAAAACAATGAGCAGTTCTTC CASRGLRGQNNEQFF
. TRBJ1-5 TRBV11-2 . TGTGCCAGCAGCTTAGGTCAGGGCAATCAGCCCCAGCATTTT CASSLGQGNQPQHF
. TRBJ2-1 TRBV18 . TGTGCCAGCTCTCCTACCTATGGTGGGGAGGATGAGCAGTTCTTC CASSPTYGGEDEQFF
. TRBJ1-2 TRBV3-1/TRBV3-2 . TGTGCCAGCAGCCCGCAAGCCCGCGGCGGCTACACCTTC CASSPQARGGYTF
. TRBJ2-7 TRBV4-3 . TGCGCCAGCAGCCAAGACAGGGGGGTTCAATCCTACGAGCAGTACTTC CASSQDRGVQSYEQYF
. TRBJ2-2 TRBV14 TRBD1 TGTGCCAGCAGCCAAGAAGAGGGGGCGTCTGTCACCGGGGAGCTGTTTTTT CASSQEEGASVTGELFF
medium-sized TRBJ2-3 TRBV24-1 TRBD1 TGTGCCACCAGTGAATACAGGGGGCGCCGCACAGATACGCAGTATTTT CATSEYRGRRTDTQYF
. TRBJ1-4 TRBV2 . TGTGCCAGCAGAATTTCCAGTGCAACTAATGAAAAACTGTTTTTT CASRISSATNEKLFF
. TRBJ2-2 TRBV28 . TGTGCCAGCAGGCCCGACAGCACCGGGGAGCTGTTTTTT CASRPDSTGELFF
. TRBJ2-1 TRBV5-1 . TGCGCCAGCAGCTTGGCCTCTACGGACAATGAGCAGTTCTTC CASSLASTDNEQFF
. TRBJ1-5 TRBV19 . TGTGCCAGTAGTATAGTCGGGACTGCTAGCAATCAGCCCCAGCATTTT CASSIVGTASNQPQHF
. TRBJ1-2 TRBV5-1 TRBD1 TGCGCCAGCAGCTTGGGCCAGGGGGCTTTGGTCCACTATGGCTACACCTTC CASSLGQGALVHYGYTF